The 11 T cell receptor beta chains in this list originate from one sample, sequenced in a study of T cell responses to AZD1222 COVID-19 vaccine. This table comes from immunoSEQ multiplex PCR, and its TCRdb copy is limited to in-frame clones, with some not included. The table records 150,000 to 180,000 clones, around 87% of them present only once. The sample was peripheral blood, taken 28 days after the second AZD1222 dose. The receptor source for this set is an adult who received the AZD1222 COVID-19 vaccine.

The chain's CDR3 is CASSQDRVAGEQFF. The CDR3 bases are TGTGCCAGCAGCCAAGATCGAGTAGCGGGAGAGCAGTTCTTC. The chain recombines TRBV4-2 with TRBJ2-1, with 8 bases that match TRBD2. There are 14 residues in the CDR3. V lost 0 bases, J lost 10 bases, and 5 bases stayed unmatched. From germline, CDR1 is LGHNA and CDR2 YNFKEQ.

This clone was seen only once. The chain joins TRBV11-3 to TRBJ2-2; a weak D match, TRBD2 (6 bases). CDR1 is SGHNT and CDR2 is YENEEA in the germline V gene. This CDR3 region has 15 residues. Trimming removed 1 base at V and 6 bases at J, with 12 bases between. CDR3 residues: CASSLGGERSGELFF. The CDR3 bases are TGTGCCAGCAGCTTAGGCGGGGAAAGATCCGGGGAGCTGTTTTTT. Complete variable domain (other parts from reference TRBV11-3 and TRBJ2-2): EAGVVQSPRYKIIEKKQPVAFWCNPISGHNTLYWYLQNLGQGPELLIRYENEEAVDDSQLPKDRFSAERLKGVDSTLKIQPAELGDSAVYLCASSLGGERSGELFFGEGSRLTVL.

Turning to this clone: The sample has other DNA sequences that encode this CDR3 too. The CDR3 DNA is TGTGCCAGCAGTTCTCAGGGCTTGAACACTGAAGCTTTCTTT. It specifies CASSSQGLNTEAFF. V usage is TRBV7-2 and J usage is TRBJ1-1; possible D gene TRBD1, 5 bases. The CDR3 loop spans 14 amino acids. Germline loops: CDR1 SGHTA, CDR2 FQGNSA. V was trimmed by 6 bases and J by 0 bases, leaving 11 bases between them.

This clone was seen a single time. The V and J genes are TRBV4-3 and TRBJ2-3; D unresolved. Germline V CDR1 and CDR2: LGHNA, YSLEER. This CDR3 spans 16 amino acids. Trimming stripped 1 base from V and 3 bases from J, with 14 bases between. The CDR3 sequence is CASSQARPVKTDTQYF. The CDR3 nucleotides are TGCGCCAGCAGCCAAGCGAGGCCCGTTAAGACAGATACGCAGTATTTT.

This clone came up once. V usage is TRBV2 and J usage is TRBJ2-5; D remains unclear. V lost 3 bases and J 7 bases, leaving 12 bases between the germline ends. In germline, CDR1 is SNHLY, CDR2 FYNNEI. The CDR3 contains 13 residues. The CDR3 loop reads CASSEVRIGTQYF. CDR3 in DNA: TGTGCCAGCAGTGAGGTCCGTATAGGGACCCAGTACTTC.

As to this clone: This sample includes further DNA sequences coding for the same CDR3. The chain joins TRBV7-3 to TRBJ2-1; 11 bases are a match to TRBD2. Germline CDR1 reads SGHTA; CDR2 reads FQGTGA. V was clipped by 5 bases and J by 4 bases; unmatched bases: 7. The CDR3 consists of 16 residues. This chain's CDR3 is CASSPGTSGQYNEQFF. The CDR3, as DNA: TGTGCCAGCAGCCCGGGGACTAGCGGCCAATACAATGAGCAGTTCTTC.

The CDR3 DNA reads TGTGCCAGCAGGCGGGGCCCTGCTTTAGATACGCAGTATTTT. Encoded protein: CASRRGPALDTQYF. The rearrangement uses TRBV7-9 and TRBJ2-3, with a weak D call TRBD2 (6 bases). The length of the CDR3 is 14 residues. Germline lookup yields CDR1 SEHNR and CDR2 FQNEAQ (reference sequence). V lost 6 bases and J 5 bases, leaving 15 bases between the germline ends.

CDR3 sequence: CASSRTGEGYGYTF. The CDR3 region has the DNA TGTGCCAGCAGCCGCACCGGGGAAGGCTATGGCTACACCTTC. The rearrangement links TRBV7-8 to TRBJ1-2; unclear D gene. Germline CDR1 is SGHVS and CDR2 is FQNEAQ. V lost 5 bases, J lost 4 bases, and 14 bases lay in between. The CDR3 spans 14 residues.

This chain's CDR3 is CASSLGRQETQYF. The CDR3, as DNA: TGTGCCAGCAGCTTGGGCAGACAAGAGACCCAGTACTTC. The chain uses TRBV7-3 and TRBJ2-5, with unresolved D. The V end lost 3 bases, the J end lost 2 bases, and 7 bases lay between the germline ends. This CDR3 has 13 residues. Germline assignment: CDR1 SGHTA and CDR2 FQGTGA.

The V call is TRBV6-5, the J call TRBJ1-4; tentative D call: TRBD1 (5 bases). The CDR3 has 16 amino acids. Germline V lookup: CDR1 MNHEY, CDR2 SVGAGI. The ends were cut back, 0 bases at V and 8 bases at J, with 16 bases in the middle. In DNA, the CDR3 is TGTGCCAGCAGTTACTCGCGGGCAGGGTTTCAGGAAAAACTGTTTTTT. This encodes CASSYSRAGFQEKLFF.

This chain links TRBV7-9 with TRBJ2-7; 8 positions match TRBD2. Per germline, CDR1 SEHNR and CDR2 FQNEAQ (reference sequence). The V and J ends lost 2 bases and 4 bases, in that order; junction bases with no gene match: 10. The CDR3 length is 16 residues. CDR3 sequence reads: CASSLSSPRGGYEQYF. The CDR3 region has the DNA TGTGCCAGCAGCTTATCTTCCCCCCGGGGGGGTTACGAGCAGTACTTC. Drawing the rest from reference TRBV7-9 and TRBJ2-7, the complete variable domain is DTGVSQNPRHKITKRGQNVTFRCDPISEHNRLYWYRQTLGQGPEFLTYFQNEAQLEKSRLLSDRFSAERPKGSFSTLEIQRTEQGDSAMYLCASSLSSPRGGYEQYFGPGTRLTVT.